This record concerns one T cell receptor (beta chain) sequence. Its antigen is currently unknown. Related graft donors supplied nonmyeloablative bone marrow transplants, and mixed chimerism was transient. This specimen belongs to a study of Tregs in tolerant kidney transplant recipients. Whole-study findings and limits: Nucleotide sequences could not be compared across some patients' samples due to primer changes. Few patients were studied, so findings need validation in larger groups.

Sequenced by immunoSEQ multiplex PCR; TCRdb stores in-frame clones only, minus some. This listing includes about 23,000 clones. This sequence originates from a human patient who received a combined kidney and bone marrow transplant. The graft donor may have given rise to some T cells. This sample comprised CD4+ T cells from blood (PBMCs), obtained 6 months after the transplant.

CDR3 DNA (partial): TGCAGTGCTAGCGACAGGGGAGCGGTGAACACTGAA. This translates into CSASDRGAVNTE. The entire CDR3 is CSASDRGAVNTEAFF. The genes are TRBV20-1 and TRBJ1-1; 8 bases are shared with TRBD1. The CDR3 end lies 3 residues beyond the end of the read and is filled in from the germline J gene. In germline, CDR1 is DFQATT, CDR2 SNEGSKA (reference sequence). The CDR3 has 15 residues. Trimming cost V 3 bases and J 0 bases; bases outside gene matches: 6.